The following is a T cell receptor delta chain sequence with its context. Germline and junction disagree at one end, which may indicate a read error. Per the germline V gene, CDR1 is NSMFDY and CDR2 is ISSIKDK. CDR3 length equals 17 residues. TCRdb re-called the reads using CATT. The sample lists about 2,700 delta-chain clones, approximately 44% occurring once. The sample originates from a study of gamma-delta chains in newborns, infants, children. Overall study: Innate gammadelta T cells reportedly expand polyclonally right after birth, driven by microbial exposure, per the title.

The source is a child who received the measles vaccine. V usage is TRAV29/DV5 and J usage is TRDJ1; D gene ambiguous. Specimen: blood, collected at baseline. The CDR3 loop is CATSGGYPLRRTDKLIF. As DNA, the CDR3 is TGTGCAACAAGCGGAGGGTACCCATTGAGGAGGACCGATAAACTCATCTTT.